This T cell receptor beta chain is from a study of blood T cell repertoires in COVID-19. Study at large: COVID-19 samples from acute and convalescent phases originated in the United States, Italy and Spain.

The assay was immunoSEQ multiplex PCR, and TCRdb's table has in-frame clones only and misses some. Among some 77,000 clones listed, about 80% were seen once. Between the trimmed V and J ends, which lost 1 base and 5 bases, there was a span of 15 bases. The CDR3 runs 16 residues. Germline assignment: CDR1 MNHNS and CDR2 SASEGT. The TCR comes from a man aged 70 or older with acute or convalescent COVID-19. The genes are TRBV6-1 and TRBJ2-1; D is ambiguous. Sequences were obtained from peripheral blood. The CDR3 spells CASSEVRARGDNEQFF. CDR3 nucleotides: TGTGCCAGCAGTGAAGTGAGAGCGAGAGGTGACAATGAGCAGTTCTTC.